This T cell receptor beta chain comes out of a study of post-analysis software for immune sequencing data (dated by TCRdb to the mid-2010s). A note on the overall study: Disease courses on record covered relapsing-remitting, secondary progressive and progressive-relapsing multiple sclerosis, though some patients had no subtype annotation. The patient repertoires were compared against approximately eleven previously published healthy control repertoires obtained from donors aged roughly 6 to 28 years. A subset of samples was prepared in parallel using single-end sample barcoding, then pooled and co-amplified after Illumina adapter ligation. The research as a whole found: Compared with controls, multiple sclerosis patients had significantly lower normalized Chao1 diversity, a finding suggesting substantial peripheral T-cell clonal expansion. The multiple sclerosis patient group was slightly younger than the control group. Patients showed significantly higher frequencies than controls for a handful of TRBV segments, among them TRBV5-6, TRBV5-1 and TRBV20-1. Direct clustering with F measure revealed strong co-clustering of samples prepared in the same batch, which led to a batch-effect correction.

There are a few counts of this clonotype. No antigen is known for it. Qualities for individual bases were not recorded, and no much larger clone is one base off. Libraries were constructed by PCR. The listed sequencing device is Illumina HiSeq 2500. Unique molecular identifiers were incorporated into TCR beta cDNA libraries to reduce PCR and sequencing biases. Every 1 to 10 million input T cells yielded approximately 500,000 cDNA molecules, meaning each molecule approximated one T cell. The same protocol used for the earlier healthy control dataset was applied to prepare and sequence the patient libraries. Samples belonging to the same batch were prepared together, multiplexed and sequenced on a shared HiSeq lane. The source study handled its data this way. Raw barcoded reads were processed with MIGEC, and single-read molecular identifier groups were discarded before consensus assembly and CDR3 extraction. VDJtools was used for post-analysis of the clonotype tables, and diversity was normalized by down-sampling every dataset to the size of the smallest sample. In repertoire overlap clustering, CDR3 amino acid sequences, but not nucleotide sequences, were matched to correct batch-related cross-sample contamination. Using fastp at Q25 and MiXCR, TCRdb reprocessed the public reads and kept productive beta chains. All rows with the same CDR3 protein become a single entry with the most common DNA and genes. The V and J calls and clone size come from TCRdb's table, not from the authors' own analysis. The sample table shows about 160,000 distinct CDR3 sequences, and roughly 35% are seen once. The ten largest account for 28% of the sample.

This specimen's time point label, per the study, means: second blood draw from one MS patient after hematopoietic stem cell transplantation. To demonstrate the VDJtools post-analysis software, TCR beta repertoires were profiled from the peripheral blood of some 12 young patients with multiple sclerosis. The patients with multiple sclerosis were children and adolescents between about 6 and 16 years of age. CDR1 is given as SGHDT and CDR2 as YYEEEE, both from the germline V gene. The CDR3 runs 16 amino acids, cysteine and phenylalanine included. Only the CDR3 region is kept as DNA, spanning 48 bases read in frame from base 1. The junction carries 24 bases between V and J, which are trimmed by 4 bases and 7 bases respectively.

Sequenced here: blood, sampled after autologous hematopoietic stem cell transplantation. The chain uses TRBV5-6 and TRBJ2-7, with a weak D call of TRBD1 (6 bases match). This clonotype originated in a girl aged 10 to 17 with multiple sclerosis. Donor details come from another sample of the same person, matched by shared clones. The DNA sequence follows: TGTGCCAGCAGCCAATCCCCGAGGACAGCATTTAGAGAGCAGTACTTC. It encodes CASSQSPRTAFREQYF. Joined to the reference TRBV5-6 and TRBJ2-7 proteins, this CDR3 gives the full variable domain: DAGVTQSPTHLIKTRGQQVTLRCSPKSGHDTVSWYQQALGQGPQFIFQYYEEEERQRGNFPDRFSGHQFPNYSSELNVNALLLGDSALYLCASSQSPRTAFREQYFGPGTRLTVT.